This T cell receptor (beta chain) was found in a study of cytotoxic CD8 clonotypes in ibrutinib-treated CLL (dated by TCRdb to the early 2020s). Concerning the study at large: In this cohort, approximately 15 patients were treatment-naive and about ten were relapsed/refractory, while 17 to 18 had unmutated IGHV. Of the 90 or so participants in the trial, approximately 25 had longitudinal samples available. Samples averaged roughly 280,000 productive templates and tens of thousands of productive rearrangements. Partial responses were observed in about 25 patients and complete responses in 2; after a median follow-up of about 69 months, remission was maintained in approximately 15 patients and progression was observed in roughly 12. Cryopreserved peripheral blood mononuclear cells were obtained prior to treatment, at the time of response, and at either disease progression or sustained remission. Response samples were obtained after a median of around eleven months of treatment, with a range of roughly 6 to 40 months. Every sample from remission and from progressive disease was obtained while the patients were still on ibrutinib.

The goal of deep resolution MiSeq sequencing was a depth between 1 in 1 million and 1 in 200,000 T cells, and coverage averaged 10x per clonotype. TCR beta libraries were generated with the immunoSEQ hsTCRB Kit. In the authors' own workflow: Data were analyzed with ImmunoSEQ Data Assistant and ImmunoSEQ Analyzer, with V, D and J genes assigned per IMGT definitions. Clonality, which ranges from 0 to 1, was calculated as one minus the normalized Shannon entropy of productive rearrangement frequencies. Only overrepresented clonotypes making up at least 0.05% of the repertoire of each patient were included in the public clonotype analysis. About twelve repertoires from age-matched healthy donors, obtained from immuneACCESS, served as clonality controls. Not all clones reach the TCRdb copy of this immuneACCESS table, which keeps in-frame sequences only. Checked studies attribute under half of the gap to unresolved V genes and leave the rest unexplained. Clonal size and the V and J genes are those of that table, whereas D and trimming came from the DNA. The sample includes 200,000 to 250,000 clones, with 70% observed a single time. The ten top clones hold approximately 6% of the sample.

What the work shows at the level of the full study, not this receptor alone: Baseline clonality was found to be higher than that of age-matched healthy donors and was strongly correlated with circulating CD8+ T-cell counts. At ibrutinib response clonality went up, during sustained remission it held steady, and at progression it dropped back toward baseline. Public clonotypes were rare and either shrank or stayed stable during treatment, and the rise in clonality at ibrutinib response reflected expansion of private clonotypes. Sampling times were not matched between patients in sustained remission and patients whose disease was progressing, and lymph node repertoires were not examined.

Reading the label with the study, this specimen's time point is: about a year on ibrutinib. For TCR beta library preparation, about 2.2 micrograms of genomic DNA was extracted from cryopreserved PBMCs. Longitudinal blood samples from CLL patients on ibrutinib monotherapy underwent high-throughput TCR beta sequencing. Patients were enrolled in a phase 2 open-label single-center ibrutinib monotherapy trial. This clone has more than one count but fewer than ten. This clone's antigen is unknown. The record has no base qualities; no much larger clone is one base away. The receptor was isolated from a human donor with chronic lymphocytic leukemia. The input for sequencing was PBMCs, taken after 12 months of ibrutinib treatment.

The DNA is TGTGCCAGCACCACACTGGGACTCGGGATTCAGTACTTC. This encodes CASTTLGLGIQYF. The rearranged chain carries TRBV6-5 and TRBJ2-4, with TRBD2 perhaps the D gene, on 6 matching bases. Taken from cysteine to phenylalanine, the CDR3 has 13 residues. The retained sequence is limited to the CDR3, 39 bases, with the frame set at the first base. The germline V gene supplies CDR1 MNHEY and CDR2 SVGAGI. V lost 7 bases and J lost 10 bases; the stretch between them is 17 bases long.